This TCR beta chain was documented in a study of OX40 agonist ivuxolimab in advanced cancers. Whole-study context: Given to patients was ivuxolimab, an agonistic anti-OX40 (CD134) antibody. Under the entry rules, prior anti-PD-1, anti-PD-L1 or anti-CTLA-4 therapy was allowed, and approximately 36% had some. Study-wide results and limits: Among the least clonally expanded were partial responders at 0.1-3.0 mg/kg. Clonal expansion from baseline to week 6 occurred in both CD4+ and CD8+ T cells.

The protocol was immunoSEQ multiplex PCR, while the TCRdb copy is restricted to in-frame clones and leaves out a portion. The table shows about 69,000 clones, with around nine tenths occurring only once. About this clone itself: As yet, its antigen is unknown.

This CDR3 is 14 amino acids long. CDR1 and CDR2 (germline): LNHNV, YYDKDF (reference sequence). The V end lost 0 bases, the J end lost 3 bases, and 9 bases lay between the germline ends. This rearrangement joins TRBV15 to TRBJ2-7; D may match TRBD1 or TRBD2 (5 bases each). The sequencing used CD4+ or CD8+ T cells sorted from blood, collected in a trial of the OX40 agonist ivuxolimab. The receptor comes from an adult with an advanced solid tumor such as melanoma, head and neck, liver or kidney cancer. The CDR3 is CATSRDRGLYEQYF. DNA for the CDR3: TGTGCCACCAGCAGAGATCGGGGCCTCTACGAGCAGTACTTC.